Listed here are 25 T cell receptor beta chains from one sample, sequenced in a study of blood T cell repertoires in COVID-19. Method: immunoSEQ multiplex PCR; TCRdb's copy keeps in-frame clones and lacks some. The table lists 110,000 or so clones, roughly 85% of them singletons, with under 4% in the top ten. Specimen: peripheral blood. These receptors were obtained from a man aged 35-49 years with acute or convalescent COVID-19.

The chain combines TRBV6-5 with TRBJ1-4; 7 nucleotides match TRBD1. The ends lost 6 bases at V and 5 bases at J; junction bases unmatched: 6. Germline values: CDR1 MNHEY, CDR2 SVGAGI. The CDR3 is 14 residues long. In DNA form, the CDR3 reads TGTGCCAGCAGAACAGGGGTTGGGAATGAAAAACTGTTTTTT. Its protein is CASRTGVGNEKLFF.

V and J are TRBV19 and TRBJ1-3; the D gene is possibly TRBD1 (5 bases). CDR1 is LNHDA and CDR2 is SQIVND in the germline V gene (reference sequence). The CDR3 runs to 16 residues. V was trimmed by 5 bases and J by 0 bases, leaving 14 bases between them. The CDR3 region is CASSLGTDYSGNTIYF. The DNA of the CDR3 is TGTGCCAGTAGTCTAGGGACGGACTACTCTGGAAACACCATATATTTT. The complete variable domain, with remaining parts taken from reference TRBV19 and TRBJ1-3, reads DGGITQSPKYLFRKEGQNVTLSCEQNLNHDAMYWYRQDPGQGLRLIYYSQIVNDFQKGDIAEGYSVSREKKESFPLTVTSAQKNPTAFYLCASSLGTDYSGNTIYFGEGSWLTVV.

This clone was seen a single time. The chain employs TRBV18 and TRBJ2-5; D may be TRBD1 (6 bases). CDR1 is KGHSH and CDR2 is LQKENI in the germline V gene. This CDR3 has 16 residues. V was shortened by 4 bases and J by 9 bases, with 24 bases between the two germline ends. The CDR3 is CASSRNAQGPGVAQYF. DNA for the CDR3: TGTGCCAGCTCACGAAATGCCCAGGGGCCTGGGGTGGCCCAGTACTTC. Complete variable domain (other parts from reference TRBV18 and TRBJ2-5): NAGVMQNPRHLVRRRGQEARLRCSPMKGHSHVYWYRQLPEEGLKFMVYLQKENIIDESGMPKERFSAEFPKEGPSILRIQQVVRGDSAAYFCASSRNAQGPGVAQYFGPGTRLLVL.

The V gene is TRBV19, the J gene TRBJ2-3, with D possibly TRBD1 on 5 matching bases. V dropped 1 base and J dropped 0 bases, with 8 bases sitting between them. Germline assignment: CDR1 LNHDA and CDR2 SQIVND (reference sequence). The CDR3 extends over 15 amino acids. The CDR3: CASSIADRSTDTQYF. For the CDR3, the DNA is TGTGCCAGTAGTATAGCCGACAGAAGCACAGATACGCAGTATTTT.

This clone appeared a few times. The chain is built from TRBV21-1 and TRBJ2-2; TRBD1 reflects the table's D call only, with no check against the DNA. TRBV21-1 is recorded as a pseudogene. This CDR3 contains 16 residues. CDR3 region: CASSKAGTGGIGELFF. CDR3 DNA: TGTGCCAGCAGCAAAGCGGGAACAGGGGGCATCGGGGAGCTGTTTTTT.

The J gene is TRBJ1-2, the V gene TRBV6-5; D unclear. The CDR3 covers 15 residues. Trimming removed 4 bases from V and 2 bases from J, with 14 bases in between. In germline, CDR1 is MNHEY, CDR2 SVGAGI. CDR3: CASSSIAIQNYGYTF. CDR3 nucleotides: TGTGCCAGCAGTTCCATCGCCATACAGAACTATGGCTACACCTTC.

The rearrangement uses TRBV29-1 and TRBJ2-5; 7 bases are shared with TRBD2. CDR3 size: 15 residues. CDR1 is SQVTM and CDR2 is ANQGSEA in the germline V gene. V was pared by 2 bases and J by 5 bases, with 11 bases of the junction left unmatched. CDR3 nucleotide sequence: TGCAGCGTTGAATCCATGCGGACTAGAGAGGAGACCCAGTACTTC. It encodes CSVESMRTREETQYF.

J is TRBJ1-2 and V is TRBV27; TRBD1 agrees at 10 bases. Germline trimming cut 5 bases from V and 6 bases from J; bases unmatched to any gene: 9. Germline values: CDR1 MNHEY, CDR2 SMNVEV (reference sequence). The CDR3 totals 15 residues. The CDR3 DNA follows: TGTGCCAGCAGTCTACGGACAGGGGGGATTGATGGCTACACCTTC. It yields the protein CASSLRTGGIDGYTF.

In its sample, this clone was seen a few times. The chain has TRBV5-4 and TRBJ1-1; maybe TRBD1 (6 bases). Trimming stripped 4 bases from V and 1 base from J, with 11 bases between. Per germline, CDR1 SGHNT and CDR2 YYREEE (reference sequence). The CDR3 is made up of 14 amino acids. The CDR3 region has the DNA TGTGCCAGCAGCCAGGGGACATCGAACACTGAAGCTTTCTTT. Translating it yields CASSQGTSNTEAFF.

The rearrangement uses TRBV11-2 and TRBJ1-3; maybe TRBD1 (6 bases). Trimming shortened V by 5 bases and J by 1 base, and 15 bases separated the two germline ends. Germline values: CDR1 SGHAT, CDR2 FQNNGV. CDR3 length equals 16 residues. The CDR3 protein is CASSIYQGLSGNTIYF. Written as DNA, the CDR3 is TGTGCCAGCAGCATATATCAGGGGTTATCTGGAAACACCATATATTTT.

The rearrangement uses TRBV5-4 and TRBJ1-1; the D is unclear. Germline CDR1 SGHNT, CDR2 YYREEE (reference sequence). Trimming removed 4 bases from V and 4 bases from J, with 17 bases in between. CDR3 size: 15 residues. CDR3 sequence: CASSQQLPDVTEAFF. For the CDR3, the DNA is TGTGCCAGCAGCCAACAGCTTCCTGATGTCACTGAAGCTTTCTTT.

This clone occurred once. V usage is TRBV2 and J usage is TRBJ2-3, with TRBD1 identical over 8 bases. Germline trimming cut 8 bases from V and 2 bases from J; bases unmatched to any gene: 9. This CDR3 has 15 amino acids. From germline, CDR1 is SNHLY and CDR2 FYNNEI. DNA of the CDR3: TGTGCCAGCGGCCCGACAGGGGCCAACACAGATACGCAGTATTTT. Translated, it gives CASGPTGANTDTQYF.

DNA of the CDR3: TGTGCCTGGAGTGCCGGGGGTAGTCTGATCGAGCAGTACTTC. It yields the protein CAWSAGGSLIEQYF. The chain has TRBV30 and TRBJ2-7; perhaps TRBD2 as D (6 bases). Per the germline V gene, CDR1 is GTSNPN and CDR2 is SVGIG (reference sequence). Deletions cut 1 base from V and 6 bases from J, with 16 bases between. The CDR3 spans 14 residues.

The V and J genes are TRBV6-2 or TRBV6-3 and TRBJ2-3, with 14 positions matching TRBD2. This CDR3 has 14 residues. V shed 5 bases, J shed 8 bases, and the junction held 3 bases outside the gene matches. Germline V gene sequence: CDR1 MNHEY, CDR2 SVGEGT. The CDR3 DNA follows: TGTGCCAGCAGTATGGGACTAGCGGGGGTTACGCAGTATTTT. As protein: CASSMGLAGVTQYF.

The CDR3: CASTRQPSGASTDTQYF. The CDR3 nucleotides read TGTGCCAGCACGCGACAGCCATCCGGAGCTAGCACAGATACGCAGTATTTT. The V gene is TRBV2, the J gene TRBJ2-3; a weak D match, TRBD1 (5 bases). The length of the CDR3 is 17 residues. The germline V gene encodes CDR1 SNHLY and CDR2 FYNNEI. Trimming left V 7 bases short and J 0 bases short, with 20 bases between.

The chain has TRBV5-1 and TRBJ2-1; 13 bases agree with TRBD2. The V gene end was trimmed by 0 bases and the J gene end by 7 bases; junction bases not matched to a gene: 4. Germline V gene lookup returns CDR1 SGHRS and CDR2 YFSETQ. The CDR3 sequence is 16 residues long. CDR3 sequence reads: CASSLGLAGGLNEQFF. CDR3 in DNA: TGCGCCAGCAGCTTGGGACTAGCGGGGGGTCTGAATGAGCAGTTCTTC.

This chain uses TRBV21-1 with TRBJ1-5; the DNA was not compared with TRBD1, the D call given in the table. TRBV21-1 is marked as a pseudogene. The length of the CDR3 is 16 residues. CDR3 in amino acids: CARGVTGSYSNQPQHF. DNA for the CDR3: TGTGCCAGGGGGGTAACAGGGTCCTATAGCAATCAGCCCCAGCATTTT.

The chain carries TRBV5-6 and TRBJ2-3, with a possible D match to TRBD1 (5 bases). Trimming took off 4 bases at V and 5 bases at J, with 23 bases between the two ends. CDR3 length: 17 amino acids. Germline loops: CDR1 SGHDT, CDR2 YYEEEE. CDR3 nucleotide sequence: TGTGCCAGCAGCCGCATTCAGGGATGGGGCCCTCGAGATACGCAGTATTTT. Protein sequence: CASSRIQGWGPRDTQYF.

The V gene is TRBV13, the J gene TRBJ2-3; 11 bases line up with TRBD2. After removal of 6 bases from V and 4 bases from J, the junction contained 6 bases not matched to a gene. This CDR3 is built from 15 residues. Germline V gene sequence: CDR1 PRHDT, CDR2 FYEKMQ (reference sequence). The CDR3 spells CASRSGLAVSDTQYF. The DNA of the CDR3 is TGTGCCAGCAGGTCGGGACTAGCGGTTTCAGATACGCAGTATTTT.

This chain connects TRBV5-6 to TRBJ1-1; D unresolved. Germline assignment: CDR1 SGHDT and CDR2 YYEEEE. The CDR3 is made up of 14 amino acids. V was trimmed by 1 base and J by 5 bases, leaving 12 bases between them. CDR3 in amino acids: CASSLLSRRTEAFF. DNA of the CDR3: TGTGCCAGCAGCTTGTTGTCCCGGAGGACTGAAGCTTTCTTT.

The CDR3 loop reads CASSQVAYSPLHF. The CDR3 DNA follows: TGCGCCAGCAGCCAAGTAGCGTATTCACCCCTCCACTTT. This chain connects TRBV4-1 to TRBJ1-6, with no clear D. The CDR3 extends over 13 amino acids. Trimming stripped 1 base from V and 8 bases from J, with 6 bases between. Germline CDR1 and CDR2: MGHRA and YSYEKL.

This clone has just a few counts. The chain employs TRBV5-4 and TRBJ2-7; D is undetermined. Per germline, CDR1 SGHNT and CDR2 YYREEE (reference sequence). Trimming stripped 3 bases from V and 2 bases from J, with 15 bases between. There are 15 residues in the CDR3. CDR3 sequence reads: CASSSPRSSTYEQYF. The CDR3 region has the DNA TGTGCCAGCAGCTCCCCAAGGAGCTCAACCTACGAGCAGTACTTC.

V is TRBV2 and J is TRBJ2-5; 7 positions agree with TRBD1. V shed 7 bases and J 5 bases; nucleotides not matched to a gene: 4. The germline V gene has CDR1 SNHLY and CDR2 FYNNEI. The CDR3 is 12 residues long. The CDR3 protein is CASNRDSETQYF. The CDR3 DNA reads as TGTGCCAGCAACCGGGACAGCGAGACCCAGTACTTC.

The rearrangement joins TRBV6-1 to TRBJ1-5; unclear D gene. V dropped 2 bases and J dropped 0 bases, with 17 bases sitting between them. Per the germline V gene, CDR1 is MNHNS and CDR2 is SASEGT. This CDR3 contains 18 residues. CDR3 bases: TGTGCCAGCAGTGAATCAGGCCCATCGCGGGGTAGCAATCAGCCCCAGCATTTT. This gives the protein CASSESGPSRGSNQPQHF.

The rearrangement joins TRBV23-1 to TRBJ1-3, with D unclear. TRBV23-1 is sorted into the ORF group, with uncertain function. V lost 2 bases and J lost 8, with 16 bases in between. This CDR3 comprises 15 residues. The CDR3 nucleotides are TGCGCCAGCAGTCAAGGTGCACCGGACGGGGACACCATATATTTT. As protein: CASSQGAPDGDTIYF.